This passage covers 24 T cell receptor beta chains from one sample sequenced in a study of blood T cell repertoires in COVID-19. Only in-frame clones appear in the TCRdb table, and some are missing; sequencing was by immunoSEQ multiplex PCR. The data contain 230,000 or so clones, 80% to 90% of them singletons. Input material: peripheral blood. The receptors here all came from a man aged 40-49 years who had recovered from COVID-19.

This chain uses TRBV11-3 with TRBJ1-4, with TRBD1 matching over 10 bases. The CDR3 runs to 16 residues. The V gene end was trimmed by 5 bases and the J gene end by 10 bases; junction bases not matched to a gene: 13. CDR1 is SGHNT and CDR2 is YENEEA in the germline V gene. CDR3 in DNA: TGTGCCAGCAGCCAACCACACGGGACAGGGGAGGGAAAACTGTTTTTT. Its protein product is CASSQPHGTGEGKLFF.

The chain uses TRBV19 and TRBJ2-7; D uncertain. CDR3 length equals 12 residues. V shed 7 bases and J shed 1 base, with 8 bases lying between them. From germline, CDR1 is LNHDA and CDR2 SQIVND (reference sequence). CDR3 in amino acids: CASTNRSYEQYF. The CDR3 DNA follows: TGTGCCAGTACTAACCGATCCTACGAGCAGTACTTC. Based on the CDR3 plus reference TRBV19 and TRBJ2-7, the full variable domain is DGGITQSPKYLFRKEGQNVTLSCEQNLNHDAMYWYRQDPGQGLRLIYYSQIVNDFQKGDIAEGYSVSREKKESFPLTVTSAQKNPTAFYLCASTNRSYEQYFGPGTRLTVT.

This chain links TRBV7-9 with TRBJ1-4; possible D gene TRBD1, 6 bases. The CDR3 contains 13 residues. Germline-derived CDR1 and CDR2 are SEHNR and FQNEAQ (reference sequence). Between the trimmed V and J ends, which lost 3 bases and 7 bases, there was a span of 9 bases. The chain's CDR3 is CASSLQGSEKLFF. Written as DNA, the CDR3 is TGTGCCAGCAGCTTGCAGGGGAGTGAAAAACTGTTTTTT.

The CDR3 here is CASSLDIRGYEQYF. The CDR3 region has the DNA TGTGCCAGCAGCTTAGACATCAGGGGATACGAGCAGTACTTC. V is TRBV11-2 and J is TRBJ2-7, with TRBD1 as a possible D gene (6 bases). The CDR3 is 14 amino acids. Looked up from germline, CDR1 is SGHAT and CDR2 is FQNNGV. V lost 0 bases, J lost 4 bases, and 10 bases lay in between.

The chain recombines TRBV9 with TRBJ1-2; D not certain. Between the trimmed V and J ends, which lost 2 bases and 1 base, there was a span of 6 bases. The CDR3 is 13 residues long. The germline gives CDR1 SGDLS, CDR2 YYNGEE. Here the CDR3 reads CASSVEGNYGYTF. CDR3 in DNA: TGTGCCAGCAGCGTGGAGGGTAACTATGGCTACACCTTC.

V is TRBV5-1 and J is TRBJ2-3; D not certain. CDR1 and CDR2 (germline): SGHRS, YFSETQ. The ends were cut back, 4 bases at V and 6 bases at J, with 12 bases in the middle. The CDR3 consists of 13 residues. CDR3 in DNA: TGCGCCAGCAGCCCAAACTTTAGCGATACGCAGTATTTT. This encodes CASSPNFSDTQYF.

This clone has more than one count but fewer than ten. The chain combines TRBV29-1 with TRBJ1-3, with a possible D match to TRBD1 (6 bases). The germline V and J ends were trimmed by 4 bases and 1 base, with 8 bases remaining between them. From germline, CDR1 is SQVTM and CDR2 ANQGSEA. The CDR3 extends over 13 amino acids. This chain's CDR3 is CSVVGTSGNTIYF. As DNA, the CDR3 is TGCAGCGTTGTAGGGACATCTGGAAACACCATATATTTT.

The rearrangement links TRBV30 to TRBJ2-2, with TRBD1 identical over 7 bases. The CDR3 length is 14 residues. CDR1 and CDR2 (germline): GTSNPN, SVGIG (reference sequence). V lost 8 bases to trimming and J lost 3 bases; unmatched junction nucleotides: 9. The CDR3 loop is CATTGTAYTGELFF. In nucleotides, the CDR3 is TGTGCCACGACCGGGACAGCTTACACCGGGGAGCTGTTTTTT.

The J gene is TRBJ2-1, the V gene TRBV19; 8 bases fit TRBD2. The length of the CDR3 is 16 residues. The germline V gene encodes CDR1 LNHDA and CDR2 SQIVND (reference sequence). The junction had 12 bases not matched to a gene; V was cut back by 4 bases and J by 7 bases. The CDR3 sequence is CASSTEERELRNEQFF. In DNA form, the CDR3 reads TGTGCCAGTAGTACCGAAGAGCGGGAGTTGAGGAATGAGCAGTTCTTC.

V and J are TRBV4-3 and TRBJ2-2; 7 bases are shared with TRBD2. Germline-derived CDR1 and CDR2 are LGHNA and YSLEER. The CDR3 spans 18 residues. Trimming took 0 bases from V and 2 from J; bases not matched to a gene: 9. CDR3 loop: CASSQETGTILNTGELFF. The CDR3 DNA is TGCGCCAGCAGCCAAGAGACGGGGACTATCCTAAACACCGGGGAGCTGTTTTTT.

This chain connects TRBV12-5 to TRBJ2-7; TRBD2 aligns across 10 bases. CDR1 and CDR2 from the germline V gene are LGHNT and FRNRAP. The length of the CDR3 is 15 residues. J was trimmed by 4 bases and V by 2 bases; bases with no gene match: 5. In DNA, the CDR3 is TGTGCTAGTGGTTTGATAGCGGGAGGAGCATACGAGCAGTACTTC. The encoded protein is CASGLIAGGAYEQYF.

The chain uses TRBV3-1 (or the pseudogene TRBV3-2) and TRBJ2-1; maybe TRBD2 (5 bases). Germline V lookup: CDR1 LGHDT, CDR2 YNNKEL (reference sequence). CDR3 length: 16 amino acids. Trimming pared 4 bases from V and 4 bases from J, leaving 17 bases between. The CDR3: CASSPPPWTGYNEQFF. CDR3 nucleotides: TGTGCCAGCAGCCCCCCTCCTTGGACGGGGTACAATGAGCAGTTCTTC.

The chain combines TRBV3-1 (or the pseudogene TRBV3-2) with TRBJ2-7; 7 positions agree with TRBD2. Germline assignment: CDR1 LGHDT and CDR2 YNNKEL (reference sequence). V lost 4 bases and J lost 3; bases outside the gene matches: 9. The CDR3 is 15 residues long. CDR3 sequence: CASSLLAGEGYEQYF. As DNA, the CDR3 is TGTGCCAGCAGCCTCTTGGCGGGGGAAGGCTACGAGCAGTACTTC.

The chain employs TRBV6-5 and TRBJ1-6, with no clear D. Per germline, CDR1 MNHEY and CDR2 SVGAGI. The length of the CDR3 is 14 residues. The ends were cut back, 2 bases at V and 5 bases at J, with 7 bases in the middle. The CDR3 DNA is TGTGCCAGCAGTTACCGGGTAGATAATTCACCCCTCCACTTT. It encodes CASSYRVDNSPLHF.

The chain uses TRBV6-4 and TRBJ1-5; D might be TRBD1 (5 bases). Trimming took off 10 bases at V and 3 bases at J, with 16 bases between the two ends. This CDR3 region has 14 residues. Germline V gives CDR1 MRHNA, CDR2 SNTAGT. The CDR3 protein is CAKTTDSNNQPQHF. CDR3 sequence (DNA): TGTGCCAAAACGACAGACTCAAACAATCAGCCCCAGCATTTT.

This chain uses TRBV5-6 with TRBJ2-2; 9 nucleotides line up with TRBD2. The J segment lost 6 bases and the V segment lost 1 base, leaving 7 bases of the junction unmatched. CDR1 is SGHDT and CDR2 is YYEEEE in the germline V gene. This CDR3 is 16 amino acids long. CDR3 residues: CASSLFAGGPAGELFF. Written as DNA, the CDR3 is TGTGCCAGCAGCTTGTTCGCGGGAGGGCCGGCCGGGGAGCTGTTTTTT.

The rearrangement joins TRBV14 to TRBJ1-6; D is unresolved. CDR3 size: 15 residues. The germline V gene encodes CDR1 SGHDN and CDR2 FVKESK. V was cut by 3 bases and J by 5 bases, with 11 bases left in between. CDR3: CASSQATLNNSPLHF. CDR3 nucleotide sequence: TGTGCCAGCAGCCAGGCCACCCTTAATAATTCACCCCTCCACTTT.

The V call is TRBV27, the J call TRBJ2-3; tentative D call: TRBD2 (6 bases). Looked up from germline, CDR1 is MNHEY and CDR2 is SMNVEV (reference sequence). This CDR3 contains 15 residues. Trimming pared 5 bases from V and 4 bases from J, leaving 16 bases between. The CDR3 DNA reads as TGTGCCAGCAGTCGGGATCGGGAGTTGCCAGATACGCAGTATTTT. This gives the protein CASSRDRELPDTQYF.

The rearrangement links TRBV5-1 to TRBJ1-2; 8 bases are a match to TRBD1. V lost 3 bases, J lost 2 bases, and 9 bases stayed unmatched. Germline CDR1 reads SGHRS; CDR2 reads YFSETQ. There are 16 residues in the CDR3. As DNA, the CDR3 is TGCGCCAGCAGCTCAACCGGGACAGGCCCGAACTATGGCTACACCTTC. Protein: CASSSTGTGPNYGYTF.

The J gene is TRBJ1-1, the V gene TRBV5-1; D is unresolved. This CDR3 has 15 amino acids. V gave up 1 base and J gave up 6 bases, with 16 bases separating them. The germline V gene has CDR1 SGHRS and CDR2 YFSETQ. CDR3 bases: TGCGCCAGCAGCTTGATGCCAGAATCGGGATCTGAAGCTTTCTTT. This gives the protein CASSLMPESGSEAFF.

The chain employs TRBV7-2 and TRBJ2-2, with TRBD1 as a possible D gene (6 bases). The CDR3 totals 17 residues. Germline V lookup: CDR1 SGHTA, CDR2 FQGNSA. With 6 bases removed from V and 4 bases from J, the gap between germline ends came to 21 bases. CDR3 sequence (DNA): TGTGCCAGCAGAGGACTCAGGGTCAGGGGATTCACCGGGGAGCTGTTTTTT. Its protein is CASRGLRVRGFTGELFF.

The chain uses TRBV5-6 and TRBJ2-7; TRBD1 aligns across 8 bases. CDR1 and CDR2 from the germline V gene are SGHDT and YYEEEE. CDR3 size: 16 residues. J lost 2 bases, V lost 4 bases, and 11 bases had no gene match. CDR3 sequence (DNA): TGTGCCAGCAGCCCCCTTGGACAGGGTAAGACCTACGAGCAGTACTTC. It translates to CASSPLGQGKTYEQYF.

The chain carries TRBV5-1 and TRBJ2-5, with 10 bases matching TRBD1. CDR1 and CDR2 (germline): SGHRS, YFSETQ. This CDR3 contains 15 residues. Losses at the gene ends were 4 bases for V and 3 bases for J; bases not matched to a gene: 6. This CDR3 reads CASSAAGTGEETQYF. CDR3 coding DNA: TGCGCCAGCAGCGCCGCCGGGACAGGGGAAGAGACCCAGTACTTC.

The chain joins TRBV24-1 to TRBJ2-1; D is possibly TRBD2 (5 bases). Germline assignment: CDR1 KGHDR and CDR2 SFDVKD. V was clipped by 4 bases and J by 12 bases, with 15 bases between them. The CDR3 contains 13 residues. Here the CDR3 reads CATSESSLSGQFF. As DNA, the CDR3 is TGTGCCACCAGTGAATCTAGCCTCTCGGGGCAGTTCTTC.